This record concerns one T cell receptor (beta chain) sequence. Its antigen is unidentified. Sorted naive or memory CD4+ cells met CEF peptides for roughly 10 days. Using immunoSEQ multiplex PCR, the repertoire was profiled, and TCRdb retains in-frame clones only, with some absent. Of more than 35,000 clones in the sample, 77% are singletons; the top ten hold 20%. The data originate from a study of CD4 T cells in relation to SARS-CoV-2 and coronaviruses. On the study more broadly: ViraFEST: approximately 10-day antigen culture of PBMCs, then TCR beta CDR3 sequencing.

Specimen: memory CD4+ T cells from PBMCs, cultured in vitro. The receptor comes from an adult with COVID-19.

CDR3 region: CASSADRDYSPLHF. In nucleotides, the CDR3 is TGTGCCAGCAGCGCGGACAGGGACTATTCACCCCTCCACTTT. J is TRBJ1-6 and V is TRBV2, with 8 positions matching TRBD1. V lost 6 bases to trimming and J lost 8 bases; unmatched junction nucleotides: 6. Germline-derived CDR1 and CDR2 are SNHLY and FYNNEI. The CDR3 length is 14 residues.